Included here is one TCR beta chain sequence, with context. This sample was included in a study of blood T cell repertoires in COVID-19. Study in general: Some COVID-19 samples were acute and others convalescent; all came from the United States, Italy and Spain.

Authors' data handling: Reference gene primer amplification yielded estimated nucleated cell counts. Only in-frame clones appear in the TCRdb table, and some are missing; sequencing was by immunoSEQ multiplex PCR. Clonal size and the V and J genes are those of that table, whereas D and trimming came from the DNA. The sample carries about 340,000 clones, 65% to 90% recorded once. The CDR3 is made up of 18 amino acids. Germline values: CDR1 SEHNR, CDR2 FQNEAQ (reference sequence). Germline trimming cut 1 base from V and 0 bases from J; bases unmatched to any gene: 9. Participant age was roughly 18 to 95 years, and participants resided in 24 US areas. Clinical history as reported by participants underpinned cohort assignment.

The rearrangement uses TRBV7-9 and TRBJ2-1, with 7 bases lining up with TRBD1. The clonotype originates from a woman between 40 and 50 years old with acute COVID-19. The specimen was PBMCs or T cells enriched from blood (not recorded which). The CDR3, as DNA: TGTGCCAGCAGCTTAGGTCGGGCAGGGGGAAGCTCCTACAATGAGCAGTTCTTC. Protein sequence: CASSLGRAGGSSYNEQFF.